This TCR beta chain comes out of a study of OX40 agonist ivuxolimab in advanced cancers. Study-level information: With ivuxolimab, an agonistic anti-OX40 (CD134) antibody, patients were treated. Eligibility admitted prior anti-PD-1, anti-PD-L1 or anti-CTLA-4 therapy; 35% to 40% had some.

Clones were read by immunoSEQ multiplex PCR, and TCRdb kept only the in-frame ones, dropping some. The top ten hold about 8% of the sample, which has about 75,000 clones, roughly 86% seen once. CDR1 MNHEY and CDR2 SVGAGI come from the germline V gene. V lost 8 bases, J lost 7 bases, and 9 bases lay in between. The CDR3 is 11 residues long. The sample was CD4+ or CD8+ T cells sorted from blood, taken in a trial of the OX40 agonist ivuxolimab. This TCR was recovered from an adult with an advanced solid tumor such as melanoma, head and neck, liver or kidney cancer. This chain joins TRBV6-5 and TRBJ2-1; tentatively, D is TRBD1 or TRBD2 (6 bases each). The CDR3 loop reads CASRRGNEQFF. The CDR3 DNA is TGTGCCAGCCGGAGGGGGAATGAGCAGTTCTTC.